This T cell receptor (beta chain) appears in the sequencing data of a study of shared clonotypes between healthy human individuals. Overall study context: A couple of women and a few men aged 18 to 49 made up the donors.

This table comes from immunoSEQ multiplex PCR, and its TCRdb copy is limited to in-frame clones, with some not included. The sample has hundreds of thousands of clones, about 96% seen once. The CDR3 is 15 residues long. J lost 9 bases, V lost 5 bases, and 9 bases had no gene match. Germline lookup yields CDR1 SGHTA and CDR2 FQGTGA. CD8 cells regarded as naive lacked CD45RO, were positively chosen for CCR7, and omitted terminally differentiated effector memory CD45RA+ cells. The source material was naive CD8+ T cells sorted from blood. The TCR sequence derives from a man aged 25-40 years in good health. This chain joins TRBV7-3 and TRBJ2-5; TRBD2 matches at 13 bases. CDR3 amino acids: CASSPGLAGAASQYF. The DNA for the CDR3 is TGTGCCAGCAGCCCCGGACTAGCGGGGGCAGCTTCCCAGTACTTC.